These 11 T cell receptor beta chains originate from one sample sequenced in a study of blood T cell repertoires in COVID-19. Assay used: immunoSEQ multiplex PCR; TCRdb lists only in-frame clones, some missing. The data hold over 250,000 clones, with 89% observed a single time. Sequencing was carried out using peripheral blood. The receptors here all came from a woman in her sixties or seventies with acute or convalescent COVID-19.

The chain couples TRBV2 to TRBJ2-1, with TRBD1 matching 11 bases. V lost 7 bases and J lost 5; bases outside the gene matches: 1. The CDR3 is 13 residues long. Germline V gives CDR1 SNHLY, CDR2 FYNNEI. The CDR3 nucleotides read TGTGCCAGCAAGGACAGGGGGCACAATGAGCAGTTCTTC. As protein: CASKDRGHNEQFF.

The chain recombines TRBV28 with TRBJ2-7, with 13 bases that match TRBD2. From germline, CDR1 is MDHEN and CDR2 SYDVKM. The V and J ends lost 2 bases and 4 bases, in that order; junction bases with no gene match: 5. There are 16 residues in the CDR3. CDR3: CASSLRGLAGRYEQYF. CDR3 nucleotide sequence: TGTGCCAGCAGTTTAAGGGGACTAGCGGGGAGGTACGAGCAGTACTTC.

This chain joins TRBV9 and TRBJ2-5; maybe TRBD2 (7 bases). Germline V gene data show CDR1 as SGDLS and CDR2 as YYNGEE. The CDR3 spans 14 residues. V was pared by 6 bases and J by 3 bases, with 15 bases between. Written as DNA, the CDR3 is TGTGCCAGCACCCCAAGGGGGGGGAAAGAGACCCAGTACTTC. Translation: CASTPRGGKETQYF.

This clone was seen a few times. The chain links TRBV19 to TRBJ2-7; a possible D gene is TRBD2 (5 bases). Germline values: CDR1 LNHDA, CDR2 SQIVND (reference sequence). The CDR3 length is 13 residues. Trimming cost V 11 bases and J 4 bases, with 18 bases left between them. CDR3 nucleotides: TGTGCCCCGAAGGGCGCGGCGGGTTACGAGCAGTACTTC. Translating it yields CAPKGAAGYEQYF. The full variable domain, completed using reference TRBV19 and TRBJ2-7, is DGGITQSPKYLFRKEGQNVTLSCEQNLNHDAMYWYRQDPGQGLRLIYYSQIVNDFQKGDIAEGYSVSREKKESFPLTVTSAQKNPTAFYLCAPKGAAGYEQYFGPGTRLTVT.

The chain uses TRBV27 and TRBJ2-7, with 9 positions matching TRBD2. Trimming cost V 3 bases and J 2 bases; bases outside gene matches: 2. The CDR3 has 14 amino acids. Germline V gene sequence: CDR1 MNHEY, CDR2 SMNVEV (reference sequence). The DNA for the CDR3 is TGTGCCAGCAGTTTTAGCGGGAGAGCCTACGAGCAGTACTTC. Translated, it gives CASSFSGRAYEQYF.

This clone was seen a few times. As DNA, the CDR3 is TGCAGTGCTAGTTCGCAGGGATTAATACCCTACGAGCAGTACTTC. Translation: CSASSQGLIPYEQYF. This rearrangement joins TRBV20-1 to TRBJ2-7; a weak D match, TRBD1 (5 bases). This CDR3 has 15 amino acids. CDR1 is DFQATT and CDR2 is SNEGSKA in the germline V gene (reference sequence). Trimming shortened V by 3 bases and J by 2 bases, and 17 bases separated the two germline ends.

The chain recombines TRBV27 with TRBJ2-7, with D perhaps matching TRBD2 (6 bases). Trimming cost V 5 bases and J 0 bases, with 14 bases left between them. Germline CDR1 MNHEY, CDR2 SMNVEV (reference sequence). The length of the CDR3 is 15 residues. In DNA form, the CDR3 reads TGTGCCAGCAGTAACCGGGGAGGCCACTCCTACGAGCAGTACTTC. Translated: CASSNRGGHSYEQYF.

The V gene is TRBV7-2, the J gene TRBJ2-7; 7 bases line up with TRBD2. Germline trimming cut 3 bases from V and 4 bases from J; bases unmatched to any gene: 9. Germline lookup yields CDR1 SGHTA and CDR2 FQGNSA. The CDR3 is 15 residues long. Written as DNA, the CDR3 is TGTGCCAGCAGCTTCAGTCGGGGGGAACTATACGAGCAGTACTTC. This encodes CASSFSRGELYEQYF.

J is TRBJ1-1 and V is TRBV11-1, with D perhaps TRBD1 (6 bases). V lost 1 base, J lost 3 bases, and 6 bases lay in between. The CDR3 covers 13 residues. Germline-derived CDR1 and CDR2 are SGHAT and FQDESV (reference sequence). The DNA of the CDR3 is TGTGCCAGCAGCTTAGGACAGGACACTGAAGCTTTCTTT. Translated: CASSLGQDTEAFF.

The gene calls are TRBV9 and TRBJ1-3; D unresolved. Trimming cost V 2 bases and J 0 bases, with 12 bases left between them. This CDR3 spans 16 amino acids. CDR1 and CDR2 (germline): SGDLS, YYNGEE. This CDR3 is CASSVGTGGSGNTIYF. The CDR3 DNA sequence: TGTGCCAGCAGCGTTGGAACGGGAGGCTCTGGAAACACCATATATTTT.

The V gene is TRBV19, the J gene TRBJ1-1; D gene ambiguous. Germline CDR1 reads LNHDA; CDR2 reads SQIVND (reference sequence). The V end lost 2 bases, the J end lost 2 bases, and 6 bases lay between the germline ends. The length of the CDR3 is 13 residues. The CDR3 sequence is CASSISTNTEAFF. The CDR3 DNA reads TGTGCCAGTAGTATAAGCACCAACACTGAAGCTTTCTTT.